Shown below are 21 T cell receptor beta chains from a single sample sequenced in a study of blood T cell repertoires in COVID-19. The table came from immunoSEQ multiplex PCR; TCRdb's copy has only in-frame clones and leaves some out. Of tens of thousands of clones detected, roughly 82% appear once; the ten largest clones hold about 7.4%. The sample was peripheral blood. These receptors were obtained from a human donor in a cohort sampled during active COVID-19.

The CDR3 protein is CASSYYIAGLPDTQYF. Here the CDR3 DNA reads TGTGCCAGCAGCTATTATATAGCGGGGCTCCCAGATACGCAGTATTTT. This chain links TRBV9 with TRBJ2-3; TRBD2 agrees at 8 bases. Germline lookup yields CDR1 SGDLS and CDR2 YYNGEE. V gave up 4 bases and J gave up 4 bases; unmatched junction bases: 11. The CDR3 length is 16 residues.

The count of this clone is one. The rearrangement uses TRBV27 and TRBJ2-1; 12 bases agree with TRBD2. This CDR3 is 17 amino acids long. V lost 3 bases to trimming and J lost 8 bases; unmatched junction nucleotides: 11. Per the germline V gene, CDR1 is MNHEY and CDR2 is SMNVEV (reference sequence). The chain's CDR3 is CASSFNPGLAGIYEQFF. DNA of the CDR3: TGTGCCAGCAGTTTTAACCCCGGACTAGCGGGGATCTATGAGCAGTTCTTC.

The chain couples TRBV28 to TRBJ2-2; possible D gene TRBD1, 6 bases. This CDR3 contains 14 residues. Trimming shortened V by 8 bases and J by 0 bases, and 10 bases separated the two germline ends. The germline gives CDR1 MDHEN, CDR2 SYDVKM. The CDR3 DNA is TGTGCCAGCTCTCAGGGGTCGAACACCGGGGAGCTGTTTTTT. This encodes CASSQGSNTGELFF.

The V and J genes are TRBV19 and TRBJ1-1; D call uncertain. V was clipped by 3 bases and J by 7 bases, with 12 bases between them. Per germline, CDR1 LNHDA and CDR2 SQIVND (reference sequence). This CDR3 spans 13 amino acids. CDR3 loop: CASSMGVGYEAFF. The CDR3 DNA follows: TGTGCCAGTAGTATGGGAGTTGGGTATGAAGCTTTCTTT.

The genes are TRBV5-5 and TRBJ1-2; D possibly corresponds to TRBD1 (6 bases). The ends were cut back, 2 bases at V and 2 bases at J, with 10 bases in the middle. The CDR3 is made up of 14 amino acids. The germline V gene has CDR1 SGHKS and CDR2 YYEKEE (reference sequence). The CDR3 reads CASSLTGQNYGYTF. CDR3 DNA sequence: TGTGCCAGCAGCTTAACGGGACAAAACTATGGCTACACCTTC.

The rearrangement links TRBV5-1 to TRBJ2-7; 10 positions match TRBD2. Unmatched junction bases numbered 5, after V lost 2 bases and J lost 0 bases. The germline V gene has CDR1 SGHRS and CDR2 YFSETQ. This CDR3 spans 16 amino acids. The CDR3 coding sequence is TGCGCCAGCAGCTTCCGTAGCGGGGGGAGCTCCTACGAGCAGTACTTC. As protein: CASSFRSGGSSYEQYF.

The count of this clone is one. CDR3 DNA: TGTGCCAGCAGCTTCCATAGCGGGGGGCTACAAGAGACCCAGTACTTC. Translation gives CASSFHSGGLQETQYF. The genes are TRBV11-2 and TRBJ2-5, with 10 bases identical to TRBD2. Trimming at V came to 3 bases and at J to 2 bases, leaving 6 bases not matched to a gene. This CDR3 contains 16 residues. CDR1 is SGHAT and CDR2 is FQNNGV in the germline V gene.

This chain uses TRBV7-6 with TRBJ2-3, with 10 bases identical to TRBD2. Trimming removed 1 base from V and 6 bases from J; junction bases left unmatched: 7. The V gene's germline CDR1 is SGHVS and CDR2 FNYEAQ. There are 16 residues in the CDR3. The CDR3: CASSLVAGGAMDTQYF. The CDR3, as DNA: TGTGCCAGCAGCTTAGTAGCGGGGGGAGCAATGGATACGCAGTATTTT.

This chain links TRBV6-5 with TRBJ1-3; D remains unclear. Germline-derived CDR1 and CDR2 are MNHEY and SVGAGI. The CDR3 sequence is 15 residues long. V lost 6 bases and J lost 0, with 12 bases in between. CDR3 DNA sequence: TGTGCCAGCAGAGGCCGGGATCTCTCTGGAAACACCATATATTTT. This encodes CASRGRDLSGNTIYF.

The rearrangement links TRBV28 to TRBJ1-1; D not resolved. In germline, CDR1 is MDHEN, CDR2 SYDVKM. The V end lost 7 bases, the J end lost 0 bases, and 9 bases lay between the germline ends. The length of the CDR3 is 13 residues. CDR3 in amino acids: CASNVQMNTEAFF. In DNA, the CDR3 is TGTGCCAGCAACGTCCAGATGAACACTGAAGCTTTCTTT.

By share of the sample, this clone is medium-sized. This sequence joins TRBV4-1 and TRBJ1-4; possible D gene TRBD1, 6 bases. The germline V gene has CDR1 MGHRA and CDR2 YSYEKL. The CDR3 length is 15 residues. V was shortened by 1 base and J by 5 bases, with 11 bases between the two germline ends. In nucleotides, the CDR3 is TGCGCCAGCAGCCAAGTAGGGCAGGGGAATGAAAAACTGTTTTTT. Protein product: CASSQVGQGNEKLFF.

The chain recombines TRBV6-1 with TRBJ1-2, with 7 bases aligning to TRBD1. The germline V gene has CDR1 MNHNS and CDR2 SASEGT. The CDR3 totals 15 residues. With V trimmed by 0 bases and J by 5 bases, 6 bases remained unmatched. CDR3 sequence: CASSEALGQIYGYTF. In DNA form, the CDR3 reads TGTGCCAGCAGTGAAGCATTGGGACAGATATATGGCTACACCTTC.

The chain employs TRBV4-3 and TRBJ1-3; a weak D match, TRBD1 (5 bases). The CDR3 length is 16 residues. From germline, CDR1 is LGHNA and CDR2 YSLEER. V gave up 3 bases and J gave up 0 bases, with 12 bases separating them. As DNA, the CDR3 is TGCGCCAGCAGCCAGGATGACAGCCACTCTGGAAACACCATATATTTT. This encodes CASSQDDSHSGNTIYF.

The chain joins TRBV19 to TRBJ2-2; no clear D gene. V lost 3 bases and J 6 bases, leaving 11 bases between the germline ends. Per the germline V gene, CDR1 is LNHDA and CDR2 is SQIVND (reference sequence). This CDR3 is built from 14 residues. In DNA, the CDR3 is TGTGCCAGTAGTATTCGGGTCTATCCCGGGGAGCTGTTTTTT. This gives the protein CASSIRVYPGELFF.

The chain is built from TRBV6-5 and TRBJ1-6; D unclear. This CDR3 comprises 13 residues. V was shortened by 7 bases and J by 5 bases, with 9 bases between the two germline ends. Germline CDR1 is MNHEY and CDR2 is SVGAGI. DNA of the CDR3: TGTGCCAGCATGAGGCAGCATAATTCACCCCTCCACTTT. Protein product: CASMRQHNSPLHF.

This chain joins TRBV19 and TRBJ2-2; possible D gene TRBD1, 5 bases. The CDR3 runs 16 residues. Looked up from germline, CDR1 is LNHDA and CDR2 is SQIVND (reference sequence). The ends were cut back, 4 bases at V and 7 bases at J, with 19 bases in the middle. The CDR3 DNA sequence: TGTGCCAGTAGTACCCCCTCAGGCAGAACAGGCGGGGAGCTGTTTTTT. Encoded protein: CASSTPSGRTGGELFF.

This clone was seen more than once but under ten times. In nucleotides, the CDR3 is TGTGCCAGCAGCTTTGAAGGGAGCTCCTATAATTCACCCCTCCACTTT. This encodes CASSFEGSSYNSPLHF. The genes are TRBV7-2 and TRBJ1-6; D gene unclear. V lost 3 bases, J lost 0 bases, and 9 bases lay in between. The CDR3 contains 16 residues. From germline, CDR1 is SGHTA and CDR2 FQGNSA.

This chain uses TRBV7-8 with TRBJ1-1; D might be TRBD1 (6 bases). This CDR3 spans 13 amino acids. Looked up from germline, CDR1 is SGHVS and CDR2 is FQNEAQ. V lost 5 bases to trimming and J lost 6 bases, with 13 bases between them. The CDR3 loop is CASSPRWGPEAFF. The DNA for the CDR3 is TGTGCCAGCAGCCCGCGGTGGGGGCCTGAAGCTTTCTTT.

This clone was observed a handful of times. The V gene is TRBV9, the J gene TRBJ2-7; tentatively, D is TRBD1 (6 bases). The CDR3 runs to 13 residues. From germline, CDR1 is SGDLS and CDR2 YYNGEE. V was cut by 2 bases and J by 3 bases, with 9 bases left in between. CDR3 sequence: CASSVSGDYEQYF. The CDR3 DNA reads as TGTGCCAGCAGCGTGTCAGGGGACTACGAGCAGTACTTC.

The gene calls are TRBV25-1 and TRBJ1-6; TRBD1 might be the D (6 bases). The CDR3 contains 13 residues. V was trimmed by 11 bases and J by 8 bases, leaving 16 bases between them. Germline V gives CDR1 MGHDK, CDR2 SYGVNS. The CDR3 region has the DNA TGTGCCTCCGGTAGGGGGGGGGATTCACCCCTCCACTTT. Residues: CASGRGGDSPLHF.

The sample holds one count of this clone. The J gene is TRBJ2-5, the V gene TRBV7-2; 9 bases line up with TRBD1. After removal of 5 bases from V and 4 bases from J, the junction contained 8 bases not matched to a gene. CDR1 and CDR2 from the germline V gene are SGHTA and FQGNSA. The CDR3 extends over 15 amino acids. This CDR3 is CASSPLTGGGETQYF. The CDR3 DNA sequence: TGTGCCAGCAGCCCGTTGACAGGGGGGGGAGAGACCCAGTACTTC.